These 10 T cell receptor beta chains originate from one sample sequenced in a study of technical replicates of blood from a few donors. Repertoires were generated with immunoSEQ multiplex PCR, while TCRdb's copy carries only in-frame clones and drops some. The repertoire holds approximately 65,000 clones, approximately 83% seen once, with about 5% in the top ten. Sequencing was performed on PBMCs. The receptor source for this set is a human donor in good health. Some clones in this sample may be carry-over from other donors' samples.

V is TRBV5-1 and J is TRBJ2-3; TRBD1 matches at 7 bases. The junction had 0 bases not matched to a gene; V was cut back by 2 bases and J by 6 bases. This CDR3 region has 12 residues. Germline values: CDR1 SGHRS, CDR2 YFSETQ. CDR3 amino acids: CASSLQGDTQYF. CDR3 DNA: TGCGCCAGCAGCTTACAGGGGGATACGCAGTATTTT.

Here the CDR3 reads CASDDDTAGEQYF. CDR3 coding DNA: TGTGCCAGCGATGACGACACTGCTGGCGAGCAGTACTTC. V gene TRBV2 combines with J gene TRBJ2-7; the D is unclear. The CDR3 runs to 13 residues. Trimming stripped 8 bases from V and 6 bases from J, with 17 bases between. Germline CDR1 SNHLY, CDR2 FYNNEI.

This chain uses TRBV6-5 with TRBJ1-2, with D possibly matching TRBD1 (6 bases). Looked up from germline, CDR1 is MNHEY and CDR2 is SVGAGI. Deletions cut 5 bases from V and 0 bases from J, with 13 bases between. The CDR3 runs 15 residues. In DNA form, the CDR3 reads TGTGCCAGCAGTAAGACAGGACTTTCTAACTATGGCTACACCTTC. The encoded protein is CASSKTGLSNYGYTF.

The chain joins TRBV2 to TRBJ2-2; no reliable D call. Germline V lookup: CDR1 SNHLY, CDR2 FYNNEI. Deletions cut 4 bases from V and 0 bases from J, with 12 bases between. The CDR3 has 16 amino acids. CDR3 DNA sequence: TGTGCCAGCAGTGCAATAGGAGCCGCGAACACCGGGGAGCTGTTTTTT. Its protein product is CASSAIGAANTGELFF.

This CDR3 is CASSLDRDGQYF. The CDR3, as DNA: TGTGCCAGCAGCTTGGACAGGGATGGGCAGTACTTC. V gene TRBV5-8 combines with J gene TRBJ2-7; D is possibly TRBD1 (6 bases). The V end lost 0 bases, the J end lost 9 bases, and 10 bases lay between the germline ends. CDR1 is SGHTS and CDR2 is YDEGEE in the germline V gene. The CDR3 length is 12 residues.

The gene calls are TRBV7-2 and TRBJ2-1; D not resolved. The CDR3 length is 14 residues. The V gene's germline CDR1 is SGHTA and CDR2 FQGNSA. The germline V and J ends were trimmed by 3 bases and 7 bases, with 13 bases remaining between them. The CDR3 bases are TGTGCCAGCAGCTTCTTCAGTATTTTAAATGAGCAGTTCTTC. It yields the protein CASSFFSILNEQFF. Using reference TRBV7-2 and TRBJ2-1 for the parts outside the CDR3, the full variable domain is GAGVSQSPSNKVTEKGKDVELRCDPISGHTALYWYRQSLGQGLEFLIYFQGNSAPDKSGLPSDRFSAERTGGSVSTLTIQRTQQEDSAVYLCASSFFSILNEQFFGPGTRLTVL.

CDR3 bases: TGTGCCAGCAGCCGGGAGGTCCTAGCGGGGGGCGAGCAGTACTTC. It is translated as CASSREVLAGGEQYF. This rearrangement joins TRBV7-9 to TRBJ2-7; 11 bases agree with TRBD2. CDR3 length: 15 residues. V dropped 5 bases and J dropped 6; count of bases not matched to a gene: 9. Germline CDR1 and CDR2: SEHNR and FQNEAQ (reference sequence).

The chain carries TRBV4-2 and TRBJ2-7, with 8 bases identical to TRBD1. The germline V gene has CDR1 LGHNA and CDR2 YNFKEQ. Unmatched junction bases numbered 8, after V lost 4 bases and J lost 3 bases. This CDR3 is built from 15 residues. The CDR3 here is CASSRATGDIYEQYF. The CDR3 coding sequence is TGTGCCAGCAGCCGCGCGACAGGGGATATCTACGAGCAGTACTTC.

CDR3 in amino acids: CASSESLGYNEQFF. CDR3 nucleotide sequence: TGCGCCAGCAGTGAGAGCCTTGGCTACAATGAGCAGTTCTTC. The genes are TRBV10-2 and TRBJ2-1, with D hard to call. The V end lost 2 bases, the J end lost 3 bases, and 8 bases lay between the germline ends. The CDR3 length is 14 residues. CDR1 and CDR2 (germline): WSHSY, SAAADI.

Of note for this clone: The same CDR3 can be traced to other DNA sequences in this sample. The chain carries TRBV6-5 and TRBJ2-7; D uncertain. Germline CDR1 and CDR2: MNHEY and SVGAGI. Deletions cut 0 bases from V and 0 bases from J, with 6 bases between. The CDR3 covers 14 residues. CDR3 DNA: TGTGCCAGCAGTTACTCGGGCAGCTCCTACGAGCAGTACTTC. Translated: CASSYSGSSYEQYF.